Following are 11 T cell receptor beta chains from one sample sequenced in a study of Graves' ophthalmopathy and Graves' hyperthyroidism. Amplification of the TCR beta CDR3 regions used RNA transcripts (as template). HTBI primers were used in a first-round RT-PCR, which preceded a second-round multiplex PCR. TCRdb called the multiplex PCR reads again in MiXCR, with one record for every CDR3 protein. The top ten clones hold 11% of a sample with about 1.1 million distinct CDR3 sequences, roughly 35% of them seen once. Sequencing was carried out using peripheral blood or thyroid tissue (not recorded which). The receptors come from an adult man with Graves' hyperthyroidism.

The chain joins TRBV7-9 to TRBJ2-2, with a tentative D call TRBD1 (5 bases). CDR1 is SEHNR and CDR2 is FQNEAQ in the germline V gene (reference sequence). Trimming took 9 bases from V and 5 from J, leaving 16 bases between them. CDR3 size: 14 residues. The CDR3 region is CASPGQGETGELFF. The DNA of the CDR3 is TGTGCCAGTCCAGGGCAGGGCGAGACCGGGGAGCTGTTTTTT.

In the case of this clonotype: The limits of the CDR3 on the DNA are not certain, so only TCRdb's listed CDR3 is given. This chain connects TRBV10-3 to TRBJ1-2. Germline CDR1 is ENHRY and CDR2 is SYGVKD. The CDR3 is made up of 20 amino acids, end residues included. The CDR3 here is CAIRPTGLSYEQYFGYGYTF.

The rearrangement uses TRBV7-9 and TRBJ1-1; weak D call: TRBD1 (6 bases). Trimming took 6 bases from V and 7 from J, leaving 9 bases between them. Germline CDR1 reads SEHNR; CDR2 reads FQNEAQ (reference sequence). The CDR3 is 11 amino acids. The DNA for the CDR3 is TGTGCCAGCAGGAAACAGGGTGAAGCTTTCTTT. Translating gives CASRKQGEAFF.

V usage is TRBV20-1 and J usage is TRBJ2-3; 8 nucleotides line up with TRBD2. The V and J ends lost 5 bases and 2 bases, in that order; junction bases with no gene match: 9. Germline values: CDR1 DFQATT, CDR2 SNEGSKA (reference sequence). CDR3 length: 15 amino acids. The chain's CDR3 is CSADEGTRITDTQYF. The DNA for the CDR3 is TGCAGTGCTGACGAAGGGACTAGGATCACAGATACGCAGTATTTT.

This clonotype was counted many times. The chain employs TRBV14 and TRBJ1-6, with a weak D call TRBD1 (6 bases). Trimming removed 0 bases at V and 7 bases at J, with 10 bases between. CDR3 length: 15 residues. Germline V CDR1 and CDR2: SGHDN, FVKESK. The DNA for the CDR3 is TGTGCCAGCAGCCAAGACTGGGGGGCGAATTCACCCCTCCACTTT. This encodes CASSQDWGANSPLHF.

This clonotype has only a few counts. The chain employs TRBV25-1 and TRBJ2-5, with D possibly matching TRBD1 (7 bases). This CDR3 has 19 amino acids. Germline-derived CDR1 and CDR2 are MGHDK and SYGVNS. V was cut by 3 bases and J by 5 bases, with 28 bases left in between. The DNA for the CDR3 is TGTGCCAGCAGTGACGGGACAGCCAGCTCCCCCGGGAGTGGGGAGACCCAGTACTTC. Protein sequence: CASSDGTASSPGSGETQYF.

Notes on this clonotype: One base away lies a much larger clone, so this may be a sequencing read error. The rearrangement links TRBV5-1 to TRBJ1-2, with D hard to call. Germline CDR1 and CDR2: SGHRS and YFSETQ. The length of the CDR3 is 14 residues. CDR3 protein: CVSSLGKTNYGYTF. In DNA, the CDR3 is TGCGTCAGCAGCTTGGGGAAAACGAACTATGGCTACACCTTC. Based on the CDR3 plus reference TRBV5-1 and TRBJ1-2, the full variable domain is KAGVTQTPRYLIKTRGQQVTLSCSPISGHRSVSWYQQTPGQGLQFLFEYFSETQRNKGNFPGRFSGRQFSNSRSEMNVSTLELGDSALYLCVSSLGKTNYGYTFGSGTRLTVV.

This clonotype has more than one count but fewer than ten. This chain joins TRBV7-9 and TRBJ1-1; TRBD1 might be the D (6 bases). Trimming cost V 7 bases and J 2 bases, with 26 bases left between them. The length of the CDR3 is 18 residues. Germline loops: CDR1 SEHNR, CDR2 FQNEAQ (reference sequence). The CDR3 DNA reads as TGTGCCAGCATCCCCGGCAGGGGTAGAGCTTGGGTAAACACTGAAGCTTTCTTT. Its protein product is CASIPGRGRAWVNTEAFF. Drawing the rest from reference TRBV7-9 and TRBJ1-1, the complete variable domain is DTGVSQNPRHKITKRGQNVTFRCDPISEHNRLYWYRQTLGQGPEFLTYFQNEAQLEKSRLLSDRFSAERPKGSFSTLEIQRTEQGDSAMYLCASIPGRGRAWVNTEAFFGQGTRLTVV.

The chain links TRBV2 to TRBJ1-5; maybe TRBD1 (6 bases). V was trimmed by 7 bases and J by 0 bases, leaving 10 bases between them. In germline, CDR1 is SNHLY, CDR2 FYNNEI. The CDR3 totals 14 residues. The CDR3 here is CASKGVGSNQPQHF. The CDR3 DNA sequence: TGTGCCAGCAAGGGGGTGGGTAGCAATCAGCCCCAGCATTTT.

The DNA for the CDR3 is TGTGCCACCAGCCAAGTTGGCCTCCCCCTTCGGGGCTACACCTTC. This gives the protein CATSQVGLPLRGYTF. The chain links TRBV24-1 to TRBJ1-2, with unresolved D. This CDR3 comprises 15 residues. Trimming left V 7 bases short and J 8 bases short, with 22 bases between. The V gene's germline CDR1 is KGHDR and CDR2 SFDVKD.

The chain combines TRBV29-1 with TRBJ1-6, with D possibly being TRBD1 (6 bases). The CDR3 is made up of 13 amino acids. Germline V gene sequence: CDR1 SQVTM, CDR2 ANQGSEA. Deletions cut 4 bases from V and 8 bases from J, with 12 bases between. CDR3 bases: TGCAGCGTTGCTGGGGGGGCCGATTCACCCCTCCACTTT. As protein: CSVAGGADSPLHF.